These 9 T cell receptor beta chains originate from one sample sequenced in a study of blood T cells in healthy people across ages. Next came a second PCR, run for roughly 6 to 11 cycles, which used a sample-barcoded 5' primer along with a J-beta primer mix. From the 5' RACE reads, TCRdb called clonotypes with MiXCR, one entry per CDR3 protein. The sample has 1.8 million or so distinct CDR3 sequences, approximately 39% seen once. Sequenced material: blood. The receptor set was obtained from a human donor in good health.

The chain joins TRBV5-1 to TRBJ2-5; the D is unclear. The DNA end favors TRBJ2-7, so the J call may be wrong. Per germline, CDR1 SGHRS and CDR2 YFSETQ. CDR3 length: 15 residues. The CDR3 coding sequence is TGCGCCAGCAGCTTCTCCTTTGACGTCTTTTACGAGCAGTACTTC. The encoded protein is CASSFSFDVFYEQYF.

V usage is TRBV4-3 and J usage is TRBJ1-2; D ambiguous. This CDR3 has 13 amino acids. The V and J ends lost 0 bases and 4 bases respectively, with 6 bases between them. Germline V gene sequence: CDR1 LGHNA, CDR2 YSLEER. The CDR3 here is CASSQDAGYGYTF. The CDR3 DNA is TGCGCCAGCAGCCAAGATGCAGGCTATGGCTACACCTTC.

The rearrangement links TRBV20-1 to TRBJ2-5; 9 nucleotides line up with TRBD1. Germline CDR1 is DFQATT and CDR2 is SNEGSKA (reference sequence). This CDR3 spans 14 amino acids. Losses at the gene ends were 0 bases for V and 7 bases for J; bases not matched to a gene: 6. CDR3 bases: TGCAGTGCTAGAGATTCACAGGGGGCTGTGACCCAGTACTTC. Translated: CSARDSQGAVTQYF.

This chain uses TRBV29-1 with TRBJ2-7; 7 bases are shared with TRBD1. The CDR3 sequence is 14 residues long. From germline, CDR1 is SQVTM and CDR2 ANQGSEA. V gave up 5 bases and J gave up 9 bases; unmatched junction bases: 16. The CDR3 nucleotides read TGCAGCGTTAGACCCGGGACAGACTCTTTATGGCAGTACTTC. This gives the protein CSVRPGTDSLWQYF.

V is TRBV6-1 and J is TRBJ1-2, with 12 positions matching TRBD1. V dropped 5 bases and J dropped 5; count of bases not matched to a gene: 12. The CDR3 contains 17 residues. CDR1 and CDR2 (germline): MNHNS, SASEGT. The CDR3 coding sequence is TGTGCCAGCAGTCCCGGGACAGGGGGCGACTACGGTTATGGCTACACCTTC. Protein product: CASSPGTGGDYGYGYTF.

There are a few counts of this clonotype. The V call is TRBV29-1, the J call TRBJ2-5; 11 bases are a match to TRBD2. Judging by the DNA end, TRBJ2-7 fits better; the J call may be wrong. The germline gives CDR1 SQVTM, CDR2 ANQGSEA. The CDR3 runs to 13 residues. CDR3 nucleotide sequence: TGCAGCGTCTCGACTAGCGGGACCTACGAGCAGTACTTC. Amino acid sequence: CSVSTSGTYEQYF.

V usage is TRBV12-3 or TRBV12-4 and J usage is TRBJ2-1; 8 positions agree with TRBD2. V trimming: 5 bases; J trimming: 4 bases; junction bases outside the gene matches: 10. The CDR3 contains 16 residues. Here the CDR3 DNA reads TGTGCCAGCAGTCCCCAGGAGCGGGGGCCGTACAATGAGCAGTTCTTC. As protein: CASSPQERGPYNEQFF.

V gene TRBV24-1 combines with J gene TRBJ2-1; D is uncertain. Germline values: CDR1 KGHDR, CDR2 SFDVKD. CDR3 length equals 14 residues. V was pared by 9 bases and J by 2 bases, with 13 bases between. In DNA form, the CDR3 reads TGTGCCACCGGCTCGGCATCGGCCTACAATGAGCAGTTCTTC. As protein: CATGSASAYNEQFF.

This clonotype has more than one count but fewer than ten. V is TRBV20-1 and J is TRBJ2-7; D remains unclear. The CDR3 covers 11 residues. Trimming left V 3 bases short and J 6 bases short, with 9 bases between. Germline CDR1 reads DFQATT; CDR2 reads SNEGSKA (reference sequence). This chain's CDR3 is CSARPLLEQYF. CDR3 nucleotides: TGCAGTGCTAGGCCGCTCCTCGAGCAGTACTTC.